The 10 T cell receptor beta chains reported below all come from one sample, sequenced in a study of blood T cells in healthy people across ages. For the second PCR, which ran for about 6 to 11 cycles, a sample-barcoded 5' primer and a J-beta primer mix were used. TCRdb recomputed calls from the 5' RACE reads with MiXCR, one row per CDR3 protein. The sample comprises roughly 900,000 distinct CDR3 sequences, around 30% of which are singletons, and roughly 17% rests with the top ten. Material for sequencing was blood. Receptors originate from a woman aged 80 or older in good health.

Many counts were recorded for this clonotype. The V call is TRBV7-2, the J call TRBJ2-5; no clear D. Germline V gives CDR1 SGHTA, CDR2 FQGNSA. V lost 2 bases and J 5 bases, leaving 18 bases between the germline ends. The CDR3 covers 16 residues. The chain's CDR3 is CASSLLSAGLKETQYF. The CDR3 DNA follows: TGTGCCAGCAGCTTATTGTCGGCCGGGTTGAAGGAGACCCAGTACTTC. The variable domain in full, completed from reference TRBV7-2 and TRBJ2-5, reads GAGVSQSPSNKVTEKGKDVELRCDPISGHTALYWYRQSLGQGLEFLIYFQGNSAPDKSGLPSDRFSAERTGGSVSTLTIQRTQQEDSAVYLCASSLLSAGLKETQYFGPGTRLLVL.

With respect to this clonotype: Relative to the germline gene, one junction end is altered; a read error may explain this. The rearrangement joins TRBV5-1 to TRBJ2-5; D tentatively reads TRBD1 or TRBD2 (5 bases each). Germline V CDR1 and CDR2: SGHRS, YFSETQ. The CDR3 runs 14 residues. The CDR3 DNA reads as TGCGCCAGCAGCCCCGGGACGAGCCAAGAGGCCCAGTACTTC. It specifies CASSPGTSQEAQYF.

The chain is built from TRBV12-3 or TRBV12-4 and TRBJ2-3, with 8 bases fitting TRBD2. The CDR3 is 16 amino acids. V lost 5 bases, J lost 11 bases, and 18 bases stayed unmatched. The CDR3 DNA sequence: TGTGCCAGCAGTGAGGTTAGCGGGGTGAGAGCAGATGTGCAGTATTTT. It yields the protein CASSEVSGVRADVQYF.

This clonotype was observed a handful of times. This chain connects TRBV1 to TRBJ2-7; the table names TRBD2, a call not compared with the DNA. TRBV1 represents a pseudogene. The CDR3 is made up of 15 amino acids. The CDR3, as DNA: TGCACCAGCAGCCTTCGGGCGGGGGGGCCAGGCGAGCAGTACTTC. Its translation is CTSSLRAGGPGEQYF.

This rearrangement joins TRBV29-1 to TRBJ1-2, with 9 bases matching TRBD1. With V trimmed by 0 bases and J by 5 bases, 10 bases remained unmatched. The CDR3 is 16 residues long. Germline loops: CDR1 SQVTM, CDR2 ANQGSEA. CDR3 in DNA: TGCAGCGTTGAAGATCTGTGGGGACAGGGACTTTATGGCTACACCTTC. Its translation: CSVEDLWGQGLYGYTF. Combining the CDR3 with reference TRBV29-1 and TRBJ1-2 gives the whole variable domain SAVISQKPSRDICQRGTSLTIQCQVDSQVTMMFWYRQQPGQSLTLIATANQGSEATYESGFVIDKFPISRPNLTFSTLTVSNMSPEDSSIYLCSVEDLWGQGLYGYTFGSGTRLTVV.

The chain employs TRBV3-1 and TRBJ1-2; the match to TRBD1 covers 12 bases. The ends lost 2 bases at V and 6 bases at J; junction bases unmatched: 4. CDR3 length: 15 residues. Germline V gene sequence: CDR1 LGHDT, CDR2 YNNKEL (reference sequence). CDR3 DNA sequence: TGTGCCAGCAGCCAACCGGGACAGGGGGCTGATGGCTACACCTTC. This encodes CASSQPGQGADGYTF. Full variable domain (outside the CDR3, taken from reference TRBV3-1 and TRBJ1-2): DTAVSQTPKYLVTQMGNDKSIKCEQNLGHDTMYWYKQDSKKFLKIMFSYNNKELIINETVPNRFSPKSPDKAHLNLHINSLELGDSAVYFCASSQPGQGADGYTFGSGTRLTVV.

The genes are TRBV4-3 and TRBJ1-1; weak D call: TRBD1 (6 bases). Germline V gene sequence: CDR1 LGHNA, CDR2 YSLEER. V shed 0 bases and J shed 8 bases, with 10 bases lying between them. The CDR3 is 13 amino acids. The CDR3 is CASSQERGAEAFF. In DNA form, the CDR3 reads TGCGCCAGCAGCCAAGAGCGGGGGGCCGAAGCTTTCTTT.

The chain recombines TRBV12-3 or TRBV12-4 with TRBJ1-1; 7 bases are shared with TRBD1. The CDR3 is 17 residues long. V was clipped by 3 bases and J by 10 bases; unmatched bases: 20. The CDR3 sequence: CASSLWGTAGQKIVAFF. The CDR3 region has the DNA TGTGCCAGCAGTTTGTGGGGGACAGCGGGCCAGAAGATAGTAGCTTTCTTT.

The CDR3 DNA is TGTGCCAGCAGTTACGGGGGAGGGGGCATAGGCTACACCTTC. Its translation is CASSYGGGGIGYTF. V and J are TRBV6-5 and TRBJ1-2, with 7 bases lining up with TRBD1. The CDR3 extends over 14 amino acids. Germline CDR1 MNHEY, CDR2 SVGAGI. J was trimmed by 8 bases and V by 2 bases; bases with no gene match: 8.

This clonotype was observed a single time. This may be a read error, as it is one base from a much larger clone. The chain employs TRBV11-2 and TRBJ2-1; TRBD1 agrees at 7 bases. There are 13 residues in the CDR3. Germline V gives CDR1 SGHAT, CDR2 FQNNGV. The CDR3 is CASSKGTANGQFF. The CDR3 DNA is TGTGCCAGCAGCAAGGGGACAGCTAATGGGCAGTTCTTC.